This T cell receptor (beta chain) is from a study of early T cells in non-severe SARS-CoV-2 infection. This CDR3 has 15 amino acids. The germline V gene encodes CDR1 SEHNR and CDR2 FQNEAQ (reference sequence). Between the trimmed V and J ends, which lost 5 bases and 8 bases, there was a span of 16 bases. TCRdb reprocessed the 5' RACE reads with MiXCR, giving one entry per CDR3 protein. The table lists under 85,000 distinct CDR3 sequences, about an eighth of them singletons. The TCR comes from an adult who was a healthcare worker with PCR-confirmed SARS-CoV-2 infection or an uninfected control (not recorded which). Sample: whole blood, taken at baseline. The chain joins TRBV7-9 to TRBJ1-6; D is uncertain. The DNA of the CDR3 is TGTGCCAGCAGCCCGGCAGGTTGGGGTGATTCACCCCTCCACTTT. Its protein product is CASSPAGWGDSPLHF.